This T cell receptor beta chain was sequenced in a study of T-cell memory formation after mild COVID-19. A note on this clonotype: Its antigen remains unknown.

TCRdb processed the 5' RACE reads anew with MiXCR; each CDR3 protein has one entry. The sample has more than 300,000 distinct CDR3 sequences, 20% to 25% seen once; the top ten hold over 20%. V was pared by 3 bases and J by 11 bases, with 10 bases between. The length of the CDR3 is 12 residues. The germline V gene encodes CDR1 KGHDR and CDR2 SFDVKD. Notes on the study in general: Contracting clones localized mainly to CM and EM when CD4+ and mainly to EMRA when CD8+. Whereas later expanders leaned CD4+, clones contracting day 15 to 85 showed a balanced CD4/CD8 makeup.

Sequenced: PBMCs or a T cell subset sorted from them (not recorded which). The TCR was taken from a man aged 18 to 30 who had mild COVID-19 (a few samples of this study predate the infection). Cell type and time point are not known. The chain employs TRBV24-1 and TRBJ1-5; D remains ambiguous. The CDR3 sequence: CATSDLGLTQHF. The DNA of the CDR3 is TGTGCCACCAGTGATCTTGGTTTGACCCAGCATTTT.